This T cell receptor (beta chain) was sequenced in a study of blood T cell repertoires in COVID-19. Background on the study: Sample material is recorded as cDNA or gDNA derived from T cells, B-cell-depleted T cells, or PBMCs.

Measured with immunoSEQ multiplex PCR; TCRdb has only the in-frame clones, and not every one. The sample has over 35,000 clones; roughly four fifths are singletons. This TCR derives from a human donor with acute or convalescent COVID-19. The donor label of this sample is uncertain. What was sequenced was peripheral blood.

CDR3 residues: CASSFGHSTDTQYF. The CDR3 DNA sequence: TGTGCCAGCAGCTTCGGACACAGCACAGATACGCAGTATTTT. The chain links TRBV5-4 to TRBJ2-3; weak D call: TRBD1 (5 bases). Germline assignment: CDR1 SGHNT and CDR2 YYREEE (reference sequence). V lost 2 bases, J lost 0 bases, and 7 bases lay in between. This CDR3 region has 14 residues.